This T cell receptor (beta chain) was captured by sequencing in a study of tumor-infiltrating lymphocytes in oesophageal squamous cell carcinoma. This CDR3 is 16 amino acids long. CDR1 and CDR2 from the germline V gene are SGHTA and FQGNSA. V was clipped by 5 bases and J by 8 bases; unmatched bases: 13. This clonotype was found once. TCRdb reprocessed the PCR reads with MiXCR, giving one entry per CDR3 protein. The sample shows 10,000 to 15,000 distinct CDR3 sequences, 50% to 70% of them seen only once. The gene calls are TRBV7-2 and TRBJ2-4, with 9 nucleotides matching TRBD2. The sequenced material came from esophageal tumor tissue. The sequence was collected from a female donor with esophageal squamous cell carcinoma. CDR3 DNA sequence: TGTGCCAGCAGCCTCCAGGGCGGGAGGGCGGCGGACATTCAGTACTTC. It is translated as CASSLQGGRAADIQYF.